What follows are 32 T cell receptor beta chains derived from one specimen sequenced in a study of tumor-infiltrating lymphocytes in oesophageal squamous cell carcinoma. MiXCR was run by TCRdb on the PCR reads, yielding one entry per CDR3 protein. The table includes roughly 13,000 distinct CDR3 sequences, about half detected once. The sequencing sample was made of blood. These receptors originate from a male donor with esophageal squamous cell carcinoma.

This chain links TRBV5-1 with TRBJ2-1, with D possibly being TRBD1 (6 bases). The CDR3 spans 13 residues. CDR1 and CDR2 from the germline V gene are SGHRS and YFSETQ. The V end lost 2 bases, the J end lost 10 bases, and 13 bases lay between the germline ends. The CDR3: CASSFDRTGEQFF. As DNA, the CDR3 is TGCGCCAGCAGCTTTGACAGGACGGGCGAGCAGTTCTTC.

The chain combines TRBV7-1 with TRBJ2-4; D unresolved. The closer fit of TRBJ2-5 to the DNA end suggests the J call may be wrong. TRBV7-1 is designated an ORF whose function remains uncertain. CDR3 length equals 15 residues. In nucleotides, the CDR3 is TGTGCCAGCAGCTCCCGTGAGTGGGGCCAAGAGACCCAGTACTTC. Translation: CASSSREWGQETQYF.

This clonotype was counted a few times. The J gene is TRBJ2-1, the V gene TRBV7-2; D call uncertain. With 5 bases removed from V and 0 bases from J, the gap between germline ends came to 11 bases. Germline values: CDR1 SGHTA, CDR2 FQGNSA. This CDR3 comprises 15 residues. CDR3 loop: CASSLDGSSYNEQFF. The CDR3 region has the DNA TGTGCCAGCAGCCTCGACGGAAGCTCCTACAATGAGCAGTTCTTC.

This chain uses TRBV7-9 with TRBJ2-1; D ambiguous. The J call may be faulty, since TRBJ2-7 better matches the DNA end. CDR1 is SEHNR and CDR2 is FQNEAQ in the germline V gene (reference sequence). This CDR3 region has 13 residues. The CDR3 is CASSLAGTYEQYF. CDR3 nucleotide sequence: TGTGCCAGCAGCTTAGCAGGGACCTACGAGCAGTACTTC.

The V call is TRBV7-2, the J call TRBJ2-3; TRBD2 agrees at 10 bases. The CDR3 spans 15 residues. Germline V gene data show CDR1 as SGHTA and CDR2 as FQGNSA. Unmatched junction bases numbered 8, after V lost 5 bases and J lost 6 bases. DNA of the CDR3: TGTGCCAGCAGCCGTACTAGCGGGGCCATTGATACGCAGTATTTT. The encoded protein is CASSRTSGAIDTQYF.

This clonotype was seen only a few times. Since no conserved phenylalanine or tryptophan closes the CDR3, a read error is the likely cause. The DNA is left out, because the CDR3 cannot be placed on it with certainty; the CDR3 is given as TCRdb lists it. The rearrangement joins TRBV24-1 to TRBJ1-6. Germline CDR1 KGHDR, CDR2 SFDVKD. The CDR3 has 9 amino acids, counting both end residues. The CDR3 sequence: CATSDFRFA.

This clonotype was seen only once. The V and J genes are TRBV7-6 and TRBJ1-2; TRBD1 agrees at 8 bases. Germline V lookup: CDR1 SGHVS, CDR2 FNYEAQ. This CDR3 has 17 residues. Losses at the gene ends were 1 base for V and 3 bases for J; bases not matched to a gene: 10. CDR3 DNA: TGTGCCAGCAGCTTAGGGACAGGGTCCGGCGGAGACTATGGCTACACCTTC. This encodes CASSLGTGSGGDYGYTF.

Of note for this clonotype: A much larger clone lies a single base off, so this may be a read error. The chain employs TRBV7-6 and TRBJ2-1; 7 nucleotides match TRBD2. The J call may not be correct, given that the DNA end is closer to TRBJ2-7. The CDR3 is 16 amino acids. CDR1 is SGHVS and CDR2 is FNYEAQ in the germline V gene. The CDR3 loop is CASSSTSESSYNEQYF. Here the CDR3 DNA reads TGTGCCAGCAGTTCCACTAGCGAAAGCTCCTACAATGAGCAGTACTTC.

The chain combines TRBV6-2 or TRBV6-3 with TRBJ1-2; D not resolved. Between the trimmed V and J ends, which lost 2 bases and 5 bases, there was a span of 18 bases. The CDR3 totals 16 residues. From germline, CDR1 is MNHEY and CDR2 SVGEGT. CDR3 nucleotide sequence: TGTGCCAGCAGTTACCCTTTCGGACGGCGAGATTATGGCTACACCTTC. Translating it yields CASSYPFGRRDYGYTF.

V gene TRBV24-1 combines with J gene TRBJ2-3, with 10 bases aligning to TRBD1. This CDR3 has 14 residues. CDR1 KGHDR and CDR2 SFDVKD come from the germline V gene. Trimming took 8 bases from V and 5 from J; bases not matched to a gene: 6. The CDR3 spells CATKRDRGLDTQYF. The CDR3 DNA is TGTGCCACCAAAAGGGACAGGGGTTTAGATACGCAGTATTTT.

CDR3 region: CASSQDWGGDEQFF. The CDR3 DNA reads TGTGCCAGCAGCCAAGATTGGGGTGGGGATGAGCAGTTCTTC. The chain uses TRBV14 and TRBJ2-7; D is undetermined. The better agreement between TRBJ2-1 and the DNA end casts doubt on the J call. Germline CDR1 reads SGHDN; CDR2 reads FVKESK. The CDR3 contains 14 residues.

This clonotype was counted ten times or more. This chain uses TRBV7-2 with TRBJ2-3; 7 bases are a match to TRBD1. With V trimmed by 5 bases and J by 0 bases, 8 bases remained unmatched. CDR1 and CDR2 (germline): SGHTA, FQGNSA. CDR3 length: 16 amino acids. The chain's CDR3 is CASSARQGGSTDTQYF. In nucleotides, the CDR3 is TGTGCCAGCAGCGCTCGACAGGGTGGGAGCACAGATACGCAGTATTTT.

Judged by abundance, this clonotype is medium-sized. The CDR3 protein is CASSLGGTIQETQYF. In DNA, the CDR3 is TGTGCCAGCAGTTTAGGCGGGACGATTCAAGAGACCCAGTACTTC. The J gene is TRBJ2-5, the V gene TRBV28, with a weak D call TRBD2 (6 bases). The CDR3 runs 15 residues. Trimming took 2 bases from V and 2 from J, leaving 12 bases between them. CDR1 is MDHEN, CDR2 SYDVKM, per germline.

This chain joins TRBV7-8 and TRBJ2-1; D is unclear. Trimming cost V 0 bases and J 4 bases, with 4 bases left between them. The CDR3 consists of 13 residues. Germline V gene lookup returns CDR1 SGHVS and CDR2 FQNEAQ. CDR3 DNA sequence: TGTGCCAGCAGCTTAGCACGGTACAATGAGCAGTTCTTC. Protein sequence: CASSLARYNEQFF.

The chain carries TRBV28 and TRBJ2-7; D possibly matches TRBD1 or TRBD2 (5 bases each). The better agreement between TRBJ2-1 and the DNA end casts doubt on the J call. The CDR3 has 14 amino acids. The germline CDR1 and CDR2 sequences are MDHEN and SYDVKM. CDR3 sequence (DNA): TGTGCCAGCAGTCTCGGGACCACTATCTACGAGCAGTTCTTC. It is translated as CASSLGTTIYEQFF.

The table lists this clonotype with a few counts. Because the CDR3's place on the DNA is in doubt, the DNA is left out and the CDR3 is given as listed by TCRdb. V is TRBV5-1 and J is TRBJ2-6; the table's D call, TRBD1, has no DNA check behind it. From its first to its last residue, the CDR3 has 16 amino acids. The V gene's germline CDR1 is SGHRS and CDR2 YFSETQ. The CDR3 sequence is CASSLAGGGLWLHLRF.

In this sample, this clonotype is medium-sized. V usage is TRBV6-6 and J usage is TRBJ2-7; D unresolved. CDR3 length: 16 amino acids. Trimming removed 0 bases from V and 3 bases from J, with 15 bases in between. Germline CDR1 reads MNHNY; CDR2 reads SVGAGI (reference sequence). CDR3 amino acids: CASSYSGTHPLYEQYF. CDR3 coding DNA: TGTGCCAGCAGTTACTCGGGTACCCACCCCCTCTACGAGCAGTACTTC.

This clonotype appeared a few times. This chain uses TRBV7-6 with TRBJ1-1, with TRBD1 identical over 7 bases. The V segment lost 3 bases and the J segment 3 bases; nucleotides outside the gene matches: 1. The CDR3 contains 13 residues. Germline V gene data show CDR1 as SGHVS and CDR2 as FNYEAQ. CDR3: CASSFDRDTEAFF. CDR3 DNA: TGTGCCAGCAGCTTCGACAGGGACACTGAAGCTTTCTTT.

The chain links TRBV7-3 to TRBJ2-1; 7 bases are a match to TRBD1. CDR1 is SGHTA and CDR2 is FQGTGA in the germline V gene. V was pared by 4 bases and J by 12 bases, with 9 bases of the junction left unmatched. CDR3 length: 13 amino acids. The CDR3 sequence is CASSSNTGTVQFF. CDR3 bases: TGTGCCAGCAGCTCAAATACCGGGACAGTGCAGTTCTTC.

This clonotype was observed many times. Being one base from a much bigger clone, this may be a read error. This rearrangement joins TRBV11-2 to TRBJ2-5; a possible D gene is TRBD2 (6 bases). This CDR3 spans 12 amino acids. V was clipped by 4 bases and J by 11 bases, with 14 bases between them. Germline V gene sequence: CDR1 SGHAT, CDR2 FQNNGV. In DNA form, the CDR3 reads TGTGCCAGCAGCTCCGCGGGAAATGAGCAGTACTTC. Amino acid sequence: CASSSAGNEQYF.

This clonotype was detected only once. The chain carries TRBV28 and TRBJ2-7, with TRBD1 matching 10 bases. The end of the DNA fits TRBJ2-5 better, so the J call may be wrong. CDR1 MDHEN and CDR2 SYDVKM come from the germline V gene. This CDR3 region has 16 residues. The CDR3 is CASSLSGTGVGETQYF. The CDR3 DNA is TGTGCCAGCAGCCTTTCCGGGACAGGGGTAGGAGAGACCCAGTACTTC.

The V gene is TRBV7-3, the J gene TRBJ2-7; no reliable D call. The end of the DNA is better explained by TRBJ2-1, so the J call may be wrong. Germline CDR1 is SGHTA and CDR2 is FQGTGA. The CDR3 sequence is 13 residues long. CDR3 bases: TGTGCCAGCAGCTTATACTCTGACAATGAGCAGTTCTTC. Translation gives CASSLYSDNEQFF.

V and J are TRBV7-6 and TRBJ2-7; tentative D call: TRBD1 (6 bases). The CDR3 covers 18 residues. The V and J ends lost 4 bases and 7 bases respectively, with 29 bases between them. CDR1 SGHVS and CDR2 FNYEAQ come from the germline V gene. CDR3 region: CASSCPRGRWVFYNEQYF. DNA for the CDR3: TGTGCCAGCAGCTGCCCCAGGGGACGTTGGGTGTTCTACAATGAGCAGTACTTC.

About this clonotype itself: Here the CDR3 omits its conserved ending phenylalanine or tryptophan, so a read error is the likely source. It is unclear where the CDR3 begins or ends on the DNA, so no DNA is shown, and the CDR3 is as TCRdb lists it. The chain employs TRBV7-4 and TRBJ2-3; the table gives TRBD2 as D, unverified against the DNA. Looked up from germline, CDR1 is SGHVT and CDR2 is SQSDAQ. Termini included, the CDR3 measures 17 amino acids. This chain's CDR3 is CASRSARLGYNEQFFGP.

J is TRBJ2-7 and V is TRBV7-3, with TRBD2 matching 12 bases. Germline values: CDR1 SGHTA, CDR2 FQGTGA. The CDR3 length is 16 residues. The V gene end was trimmed by 5 bases and the J gene end by 7 bases; junction bases not matched to a gene: 12. CDR3 nucleotides: TGTGCCAGCAGCAGAGGACTAGCGGGAAGGTGGGATGAGCAGTACTTC. Residues: CASSRGLAGRWDEQYF. Supplemented by reference TRBV7-3 and TRBJ2-7, the full variable domain reads GAGVSQTPSNKVTEKGKYVELRCDPISGHTALYWYRQSLGQGPEFLIYFQGTGAADDSGLPNDRFFAVRPEGSVSTLKIQRTERGDSAVYLCASSRGLAGRWDEQYFGPGTRLTVT.

This clonotype was seen a handful of times. The V call is TRBV4-1, the J call TRBJ1-5; D gene unclear. Trimming removed 4 bases from V and 4 bases from J, with 14 bases in between. Germline assignment: CDR1 MGHRA and CDR2 YSYEKL. This CDR3 has 15 residues. The CDR3 is CASSRLGFRNQPQHF. The CDR3, as DNA: TGCGCCAGCAGCCGACTGGGGTTTAGGAATCAGCCCCAGCATTTT.

The gene calls are TRBV7-3 and TRBJ2-3; 8 nucleotides match TRBD2. The DNA matches TRBJ2-1 better at its end, which makes the J call doubtful. The CDR3 length is 15 residues. In germline, CDR1 is SGHTA, CDR2 FQGTGA. The CDR3 DNA sequence: TGTGCCAGCAGCCCACGACTAGCGTTCTACAATGAGCAGTTCTTC. It yields the protein CASSPRLAFYNEQFF.

The chain links TRBV11-2 to TRBJ1-2; tentative D call: TRBD1 (6 bases). CDR1 is SGHAT and CDR2 is FQNNGV in the germline V gene. V was shortened by 5 bases and J by 8 bases, with 12 bases between the two germline ends. This CDR3 spans 12 amino acids. CDR3 amino acids: CASSPQGRGYTF. Written as DNA, the CDR3 is TGTGCCAGCAGCCCACAGGGACGCGGCTACACCTTC.

By sample fraction, this clonotype is medium-sized (0.01 to 0.1%). The chain carries TRBV7-2 and TRBJ1-5; unclear D gene. V shed 4 bases and J shed 8 bases, with 12 bases lying between them. This CDR3 has 13 amino acids. The germline CDR1 and CDR2 sequences are SGHTA and FQGNSA. The CDR3 loop is CASSWSQREPQHF. CDR3 in DNA: TGTGCCAGCAGCTGGAGTCAGAGGGAGCCCCAGCATTTT.

This chain connects TRBV7-2 to TRBJ2-5; 13 nucleotides line up with TRBD2. This CDR3 is built from 17 residues. Germline lookup yields CDR1 SGHTA and CDR2 FQGNSA. Trimming took 5 bases from V and 6 from J; bases not matched to a gene: 12. This CDR3 is CASSQGLAGTVGKTQYF. The CDR3 coding sequence is TGTGCCAGCAGCCAGGGACTAGCGGGAACAGTCGGGAAGACCCAGTACTTC.

In the case of this clonotype: It may be a read error: a sequence one base away is much more abundant. This rearrangement joins TRBV7-9 to TRBJ2-7; no definite D call. Germline CDR1 SEHNR, CDR2 FQNEAQ (reference sequence). Trimming shortened V by 5 bases and J by 7 bases, and 18 bases separated the two germline ends. This CDR3 is 14 amino acids long. In DNA form, the CDR3 reads TGTGCCAGCAGCCCAGAGAACCAGGTGCATGAGCAGTACTTC. This translates into CASSPENQVHEQYF.

By share, this clonotype ranks as medium-sized. This CDR3 reads CASSLSASSEQYF. DNA of the CDR3: TGTGCCAGCAGCTTAAGCGCTAGTTCCGAGCAGTACTTC. The chain has TRBV7-3 and TRBJ2-7; D ambiguous. In germline, CDR1 is SGHTA, CDR2 FQGTGA. Trimming removed 1 base from V and 6 bases from J, with 10 bases in between. CDR3 length: 13 amino acids.